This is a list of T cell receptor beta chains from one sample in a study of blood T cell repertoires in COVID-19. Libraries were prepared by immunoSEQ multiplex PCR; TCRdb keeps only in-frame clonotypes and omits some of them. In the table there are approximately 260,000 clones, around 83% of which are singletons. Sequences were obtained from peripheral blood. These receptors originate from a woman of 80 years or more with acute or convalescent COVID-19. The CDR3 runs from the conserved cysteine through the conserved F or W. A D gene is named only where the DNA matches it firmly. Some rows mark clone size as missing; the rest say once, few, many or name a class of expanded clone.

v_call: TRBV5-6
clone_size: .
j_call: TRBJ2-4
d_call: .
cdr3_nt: TGTGCCAGCAGCTCCTACGGCGGAACTCTAGCCAAAAACATTCAGTACTTC
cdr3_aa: CASSSYGGTLAKNIQYF

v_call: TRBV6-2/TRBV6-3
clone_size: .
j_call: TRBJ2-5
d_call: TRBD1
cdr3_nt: TGTGCCAGCAGCTCCGGACAGGGCGAAGAGACCCAGTACTTC
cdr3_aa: CASSSGQGEETQYF

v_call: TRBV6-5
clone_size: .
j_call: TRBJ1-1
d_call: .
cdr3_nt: TGTGCCAGGGTTACAGTAACAGGGCTGAACACTGAAGCTTTCTTT
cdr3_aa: CARVTVTGLNTEAFF

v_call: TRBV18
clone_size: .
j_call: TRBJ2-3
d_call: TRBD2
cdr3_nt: TGTGCCAGCTCACCGTCCCGGACTAGCGGAATCACAGATACGCAGTATTTT
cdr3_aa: CASSPSRTSGITDTQYF

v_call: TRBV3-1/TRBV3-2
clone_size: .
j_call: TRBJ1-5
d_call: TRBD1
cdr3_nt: TGTGCCAGCAGCCAAGCCGGGACAGGGGGTAGTCAGCCCCAGCATTTT
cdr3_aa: CASSQAGTGGSQPQHF

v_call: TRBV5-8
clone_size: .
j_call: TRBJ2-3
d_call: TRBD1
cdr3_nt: TGTGCCAGCAGCCCAAGCCGCCGACAGGGGAGGACAGATACGCAGTATTTT
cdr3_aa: CASSPSRRQGRTDTQYF

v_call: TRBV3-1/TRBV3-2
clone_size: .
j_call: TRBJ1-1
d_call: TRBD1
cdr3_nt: TGTGCCAGCAGCCAATTAGGGGGCTTGAACACTGAAGCTTTCTTT
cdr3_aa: CASSQLGGLNTEAFF

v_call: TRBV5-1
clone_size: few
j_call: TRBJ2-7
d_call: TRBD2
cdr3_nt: TGCGCCAGCAGCTTGGCTAGCGGGGGGGCAGACGAGCAGTACTTC
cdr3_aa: CASSLASGGADEQYF

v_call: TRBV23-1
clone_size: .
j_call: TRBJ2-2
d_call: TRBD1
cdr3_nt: TGCGCCAGCAGTCAACGACAGGGGTCGAACACCGGGGAGCTGTTTTTT
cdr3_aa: CASSQRQGSNTGELFF

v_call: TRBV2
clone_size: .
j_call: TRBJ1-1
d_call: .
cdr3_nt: TGTGCCAGCAGTGAAAGAGGGACATACACTGAAGCTTTCTTT
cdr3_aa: CASSERGTYTEAFF

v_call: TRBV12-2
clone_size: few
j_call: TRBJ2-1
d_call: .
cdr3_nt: TGTGCAAGTCGCACCAGGACTAGCGGGGGGGCCTGTCCCTTATACAATGAGCAGTTCTTC
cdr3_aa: CASRTRTSGGACPLYNEQFF

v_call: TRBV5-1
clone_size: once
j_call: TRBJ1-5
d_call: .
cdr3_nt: TGCGCCAGCAGCATACAACAGGGAGAGCCCCAGCATTTT
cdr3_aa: CASSIQQGEPQHF

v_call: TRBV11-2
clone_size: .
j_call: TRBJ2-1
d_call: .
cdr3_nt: TGTGCCAGCAGCTCTCCTACCCTGCTCTACAATGAGCAGTTCTTC
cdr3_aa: CASSSPTLLYNEQFF

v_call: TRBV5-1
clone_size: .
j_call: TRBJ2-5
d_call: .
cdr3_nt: TGCGCCAGCAGCTTCTTGGGGGCCCTCGGTGAGACCCAGTACTTC
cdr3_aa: CASSFLGALGETQYF

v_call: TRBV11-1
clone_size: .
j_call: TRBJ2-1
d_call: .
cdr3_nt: TGTGCCAGCAGCTTAGCGCGGGCCGGGGTCAATGAGCAGTTCTTC
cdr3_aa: CASSLARAGVNEQFF

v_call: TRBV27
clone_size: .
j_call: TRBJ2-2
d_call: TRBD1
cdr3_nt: TGTGCCAGCAGTTTATCTGACAGGGCCCCCGGGGAGCTGTTTTTT
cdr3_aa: CASSLSDRAPGELFF

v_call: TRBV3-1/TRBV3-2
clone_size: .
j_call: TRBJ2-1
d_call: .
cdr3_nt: TGTGCCAGCAGCCAAGATCAGGGTTCCTACAATGAGCAGTTCTTC
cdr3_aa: CASSQDQGSYNEQFF

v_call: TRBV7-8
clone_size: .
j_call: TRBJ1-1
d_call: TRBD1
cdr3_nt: TGTGCCAGCAGCGTAGACAGGGCCACTGAAGCTTTCTTT
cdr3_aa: CASSVDRATEAFF

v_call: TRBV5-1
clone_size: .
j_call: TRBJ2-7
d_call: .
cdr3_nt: TGCGCCAGCAGCCCAGGGCTCCCTGCGTACGAGCAGTACTTC
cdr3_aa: CASSPGLPAYEQYF

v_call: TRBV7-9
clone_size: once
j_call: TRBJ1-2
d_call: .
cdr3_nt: TGTGCCAGCAGCTTATCGGACAGAAACTATGGCTACACCTTC
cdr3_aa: CASSLSDRNYGYTF

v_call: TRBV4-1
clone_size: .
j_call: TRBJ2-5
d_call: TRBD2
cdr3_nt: TGCGCCAGCAGCCAAGAGGGGACTAGCGGGGGCCAAGAGACCCAGTACTTC
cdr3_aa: CASSQEGTSGGQETQYF

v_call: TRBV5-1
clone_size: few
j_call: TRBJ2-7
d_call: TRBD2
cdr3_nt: TGCGCCAGCAGCTATGGAACGGGGGGGTACGAGCAGTACTTC
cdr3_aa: CASSYGTGGYEQYF

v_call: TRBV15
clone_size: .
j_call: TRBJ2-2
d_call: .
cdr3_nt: TGTGCCACCCGTGCAAGGGGATCAGTCGGGGAGCTGTTTTTT
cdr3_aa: CATRARGSVGELFF

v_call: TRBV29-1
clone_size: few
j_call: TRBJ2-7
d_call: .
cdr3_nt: TGCAGCGCCGTGGACAACTACGAGCAGTACTTC
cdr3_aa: CSAVDNYEQYF

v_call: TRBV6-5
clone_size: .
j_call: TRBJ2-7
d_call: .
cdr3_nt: TGTGCCACCGACCGAGGGTCCGCTAGCTCCTACGAGCAGTACTTC
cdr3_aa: CATDRGSASSYEQYF